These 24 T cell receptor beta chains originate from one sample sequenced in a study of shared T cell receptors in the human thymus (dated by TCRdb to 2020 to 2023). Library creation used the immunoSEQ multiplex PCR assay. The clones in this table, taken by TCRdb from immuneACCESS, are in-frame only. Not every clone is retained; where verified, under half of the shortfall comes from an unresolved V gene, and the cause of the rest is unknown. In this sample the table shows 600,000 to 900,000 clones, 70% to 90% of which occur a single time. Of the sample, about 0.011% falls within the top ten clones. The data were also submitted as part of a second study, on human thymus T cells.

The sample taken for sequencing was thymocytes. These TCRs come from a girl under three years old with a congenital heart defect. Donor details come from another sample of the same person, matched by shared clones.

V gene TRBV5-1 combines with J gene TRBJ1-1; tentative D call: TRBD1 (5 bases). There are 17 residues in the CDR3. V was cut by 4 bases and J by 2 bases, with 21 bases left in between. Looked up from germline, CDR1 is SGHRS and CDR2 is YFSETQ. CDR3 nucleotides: TGCGCCAGCAGCCCGGGGACCGGGAGGGGCAAAAACACTGAAGCTTTCTTT. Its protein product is CASSPGTGRGKNTEAFF.

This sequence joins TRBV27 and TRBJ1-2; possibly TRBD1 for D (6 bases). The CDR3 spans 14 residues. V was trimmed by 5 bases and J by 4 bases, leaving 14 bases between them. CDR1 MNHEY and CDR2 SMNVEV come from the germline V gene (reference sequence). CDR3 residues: CASSLRGHFYGYTF. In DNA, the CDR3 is TGTGCCAGCAGTCTCAGGGGACATTTCTATGGCTACACCTTC.

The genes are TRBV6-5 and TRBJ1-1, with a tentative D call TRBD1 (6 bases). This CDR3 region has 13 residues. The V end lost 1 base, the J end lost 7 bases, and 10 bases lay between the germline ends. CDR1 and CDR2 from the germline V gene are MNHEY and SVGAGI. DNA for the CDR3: TGTGCCAGCAGTTACTATCCGGACAGTGAAGCTTTCTTT. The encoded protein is CASSYYPDSEAFF.

DNA of the CDR3: TGTGCCAGCAGTTACACGGGACAGGGTCATCAGCCCCAGCATTTT. Amino acids: CASSYTGQGHQPQHF. This chain joins TRBV6-5 and TRBJ1-5; TRBD1 agrees at 9 bases. The CDR3 loop spans 15 amino acids. V lost 2 bases to trimming and J lost 5 bases; unmatched junction nucleotides: 4. The germline CDR1 and CDR2 sequences are MNHEY and SVGAGI.

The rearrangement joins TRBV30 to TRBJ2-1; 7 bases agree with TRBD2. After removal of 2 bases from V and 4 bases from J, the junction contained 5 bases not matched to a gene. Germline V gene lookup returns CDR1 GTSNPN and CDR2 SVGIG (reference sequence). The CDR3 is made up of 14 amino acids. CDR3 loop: CAWSRAGEYNEQFF. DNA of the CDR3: TGTGCCTGGAGTAGGGCGGGGGAATACAATGAGCAGTTCTTC.

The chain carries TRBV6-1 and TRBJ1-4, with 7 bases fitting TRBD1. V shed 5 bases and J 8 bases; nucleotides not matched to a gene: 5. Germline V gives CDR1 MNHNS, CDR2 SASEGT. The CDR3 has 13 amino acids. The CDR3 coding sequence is TGTGCCAGCAGTAACAGGGGAGGAGAAAAACTGTTTTTT. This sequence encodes CASSNRGGEKLFF.

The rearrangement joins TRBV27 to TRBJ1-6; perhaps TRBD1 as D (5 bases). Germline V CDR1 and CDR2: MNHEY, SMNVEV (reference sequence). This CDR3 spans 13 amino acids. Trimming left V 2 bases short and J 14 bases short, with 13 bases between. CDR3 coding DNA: TGTGCCAGCAGTTTAGAGCGCCGGGGGGCCCTCCACTTT. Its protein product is CASSLERRGALHF.

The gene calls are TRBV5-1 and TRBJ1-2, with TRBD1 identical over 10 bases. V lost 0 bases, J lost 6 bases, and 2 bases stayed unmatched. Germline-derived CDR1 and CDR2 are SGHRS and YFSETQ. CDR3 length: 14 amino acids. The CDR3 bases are TGCGCCAGCAGCTTGGAGGGACAGGGGCATGGCTACACCTTC. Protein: CASSLEGQGHGYTF.

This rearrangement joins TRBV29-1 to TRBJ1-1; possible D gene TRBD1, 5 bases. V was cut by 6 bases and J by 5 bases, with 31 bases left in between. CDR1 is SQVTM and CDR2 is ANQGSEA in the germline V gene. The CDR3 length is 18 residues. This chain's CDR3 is CSVIPWNKLQEAWTEAFF. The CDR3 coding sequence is TGCAGCGTAATACCGTGGAACAAGCTACAGGAAGCATGGACTGAAGCTTTCTTT.

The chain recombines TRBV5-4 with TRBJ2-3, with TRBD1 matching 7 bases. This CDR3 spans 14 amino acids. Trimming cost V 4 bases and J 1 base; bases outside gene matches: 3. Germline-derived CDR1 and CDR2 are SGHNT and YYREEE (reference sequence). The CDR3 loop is CASSRGPGTDTQYF. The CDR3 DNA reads TGTGCCAGCAGCAGGGGGCCGGGCACAGATACGCAGTATTTT.

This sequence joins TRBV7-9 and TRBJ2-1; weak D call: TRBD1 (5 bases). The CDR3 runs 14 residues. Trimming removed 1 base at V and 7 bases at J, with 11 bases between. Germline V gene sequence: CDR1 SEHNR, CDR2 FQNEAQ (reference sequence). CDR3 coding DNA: TGTGCCAGCAGCTTAGTCGACAGATGGAATGAGCAGTTCTTC. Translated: CASSLVDRWNEQFF.

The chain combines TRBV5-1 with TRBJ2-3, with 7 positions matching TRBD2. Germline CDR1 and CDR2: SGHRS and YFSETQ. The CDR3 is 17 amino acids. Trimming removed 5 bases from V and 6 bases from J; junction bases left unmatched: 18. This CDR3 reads CASSSLTSPSPRDTQYF. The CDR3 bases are TGCGCCAGCAGTAGTTTGACTAGCCCCTCTCCCCGCGATACGCAGTATTTT.

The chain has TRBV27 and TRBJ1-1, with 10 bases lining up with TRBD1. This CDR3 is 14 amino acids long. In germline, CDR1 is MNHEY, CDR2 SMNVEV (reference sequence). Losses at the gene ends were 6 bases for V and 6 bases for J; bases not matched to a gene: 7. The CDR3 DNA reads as TGTGCCAGCAGGAGGACAGGGGGGGACGCTGAAGCTTTCTTT. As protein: CASRRTGGDAEAFF.

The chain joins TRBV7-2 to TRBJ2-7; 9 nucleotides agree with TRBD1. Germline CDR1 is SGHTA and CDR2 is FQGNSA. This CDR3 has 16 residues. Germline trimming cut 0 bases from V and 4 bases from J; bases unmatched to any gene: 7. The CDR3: CASSLARTGEKYEQYF. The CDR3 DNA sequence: TGTGCCAGCAGCTTAGCTAGGACAGGGGAGAAGTACGAGCAGTACTTC.

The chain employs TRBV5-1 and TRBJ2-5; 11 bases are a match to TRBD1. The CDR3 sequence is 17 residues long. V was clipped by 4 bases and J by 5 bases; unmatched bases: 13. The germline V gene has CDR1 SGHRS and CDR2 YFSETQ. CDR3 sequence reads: CASSAGPRTGGRETQYF. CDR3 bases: TGCGCCAGCAGCGCTGGCCCCCGGACAGGGGGCCGGGAGACCCAGTACTTC.

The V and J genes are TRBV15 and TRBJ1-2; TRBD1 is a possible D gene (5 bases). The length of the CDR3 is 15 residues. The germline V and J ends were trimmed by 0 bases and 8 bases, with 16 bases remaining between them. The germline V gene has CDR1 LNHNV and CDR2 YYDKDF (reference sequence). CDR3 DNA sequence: TGTGCCACCAGCAGAGATCGGATAGGGGCGCGAGGCTACACCTTC. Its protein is CATSRDRIGARGYTF.

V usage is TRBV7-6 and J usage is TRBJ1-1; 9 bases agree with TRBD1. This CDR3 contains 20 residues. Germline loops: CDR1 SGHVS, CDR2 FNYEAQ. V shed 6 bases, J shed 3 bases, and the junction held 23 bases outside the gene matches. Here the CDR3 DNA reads TGTGCCAGCAGTCGAATCCCGGGACAGGGACGGCCTTCTCAAGACACTGAAGCTTTCTTT. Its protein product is CASSRIPGQGRPSQDTEAFF.

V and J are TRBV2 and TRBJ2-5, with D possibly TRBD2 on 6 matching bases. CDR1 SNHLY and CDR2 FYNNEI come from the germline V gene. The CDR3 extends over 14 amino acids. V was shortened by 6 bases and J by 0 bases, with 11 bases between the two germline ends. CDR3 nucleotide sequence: TGTGCCAGCAGACTAGCCCCATACCAAGAGACCCAGTACTTC. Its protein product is CASRLAPYQETQYF.

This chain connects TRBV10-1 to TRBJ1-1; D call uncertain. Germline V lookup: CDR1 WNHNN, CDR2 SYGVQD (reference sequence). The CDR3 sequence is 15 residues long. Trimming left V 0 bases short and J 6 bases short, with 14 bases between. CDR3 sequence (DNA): TGCGCCAGCAGTGAGTCAGCGGGTGGAACTGCTGAAGCTTTCTTT. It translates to CASSESAGGTAEAFF.

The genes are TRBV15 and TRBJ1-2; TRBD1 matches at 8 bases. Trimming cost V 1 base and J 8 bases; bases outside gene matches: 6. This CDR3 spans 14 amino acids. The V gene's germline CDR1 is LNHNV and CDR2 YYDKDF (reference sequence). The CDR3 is CATSRGDRGVGYTF. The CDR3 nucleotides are TGTGCCACCAGCAGAGGTGACAGGGGTGTCGGCTACACCTTC.

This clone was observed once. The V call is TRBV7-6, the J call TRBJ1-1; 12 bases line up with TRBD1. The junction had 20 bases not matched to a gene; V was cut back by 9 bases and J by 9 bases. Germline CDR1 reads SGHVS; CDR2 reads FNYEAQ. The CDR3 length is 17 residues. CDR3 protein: CARLGPGQGAGGTKAFF. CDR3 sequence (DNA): TGTGCCAGATTAGGACCGGGACAGGGGGCTGGGGGAACGAAAGCTTTCTTT.

CDR3 loop: CASSRKLAGRDTDTQYF. CDR3 coding DNA: TGTGCCAGCAGCCGTAAGCTTGCGGGACGCGACACAGATACGCAGTATTTT. V usage is TRBV5-6 and J usage is TRBJ2-3; tentatively, D is TRBD2 (6 bases). CDR3 length equals 17 residues. The germline V and J ends were trimmed by 4 bases and 2 bases, with 20 bases remaining between them. The germline V gene has CDR1 SGHDT and CDR2 YYEEEE.

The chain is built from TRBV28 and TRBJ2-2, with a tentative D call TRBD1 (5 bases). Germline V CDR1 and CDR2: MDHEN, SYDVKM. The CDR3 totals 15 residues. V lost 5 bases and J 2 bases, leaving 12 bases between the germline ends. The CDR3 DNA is TGTGCCAGCAGTCCTACGACAGACAACACCGGGGAGCTGTTTTTT. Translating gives CASSPTTDNTGELFF.

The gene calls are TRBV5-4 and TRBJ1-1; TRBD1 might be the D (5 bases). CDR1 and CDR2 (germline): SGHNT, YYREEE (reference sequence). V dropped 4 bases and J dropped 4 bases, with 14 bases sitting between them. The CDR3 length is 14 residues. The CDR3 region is CASSPLGGSTEAFF. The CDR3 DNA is TGTGCCAGCAGCCCCCTGGGGGGAAGCACTGAAGCTTTCTTT.